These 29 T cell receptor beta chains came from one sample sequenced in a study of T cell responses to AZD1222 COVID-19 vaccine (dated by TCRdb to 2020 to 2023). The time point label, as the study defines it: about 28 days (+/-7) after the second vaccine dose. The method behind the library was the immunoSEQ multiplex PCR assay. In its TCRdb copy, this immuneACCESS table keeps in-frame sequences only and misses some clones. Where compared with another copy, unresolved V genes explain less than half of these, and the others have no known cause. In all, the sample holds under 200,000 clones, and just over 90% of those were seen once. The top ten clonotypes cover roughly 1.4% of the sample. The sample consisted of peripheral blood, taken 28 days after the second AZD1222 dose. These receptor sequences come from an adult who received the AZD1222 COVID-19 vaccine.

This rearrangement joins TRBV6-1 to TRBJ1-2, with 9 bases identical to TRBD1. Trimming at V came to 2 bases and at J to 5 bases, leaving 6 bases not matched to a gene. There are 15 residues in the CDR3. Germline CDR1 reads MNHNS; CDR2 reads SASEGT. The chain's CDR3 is CASSESNRGPYGYTF. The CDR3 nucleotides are TGTGCCAGCAGTGAATCTAACAGGGGGCCTTATGGCTACACCTTC.

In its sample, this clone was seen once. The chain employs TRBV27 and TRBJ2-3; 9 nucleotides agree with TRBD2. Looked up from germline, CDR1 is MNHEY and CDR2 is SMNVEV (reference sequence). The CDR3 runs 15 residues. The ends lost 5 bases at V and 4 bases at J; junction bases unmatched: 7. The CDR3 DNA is TGTGCCAGCAGTCCCTCGGGACTAGCCCCAGATACGCAGTATTTT. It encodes CASSPSGLAPDTQYF.

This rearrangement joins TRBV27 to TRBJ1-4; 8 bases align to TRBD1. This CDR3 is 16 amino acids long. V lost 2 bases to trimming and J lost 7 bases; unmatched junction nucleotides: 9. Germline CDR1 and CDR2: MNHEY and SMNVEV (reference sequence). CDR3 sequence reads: CASSLHWTGFREKLFF. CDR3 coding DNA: TGTGCCAGCAGTTTACACTGGACAGGGTTTCGTGAAAAACTGTTTTTT.

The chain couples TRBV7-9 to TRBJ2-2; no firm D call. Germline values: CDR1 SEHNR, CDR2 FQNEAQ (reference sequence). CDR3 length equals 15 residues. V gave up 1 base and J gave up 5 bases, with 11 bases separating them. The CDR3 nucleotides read TGTGCCAGCAGCTTAGTCCGACTGGGGACCGGGGAGCTGTTTTTT. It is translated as CASSLVRLGTGELFF.

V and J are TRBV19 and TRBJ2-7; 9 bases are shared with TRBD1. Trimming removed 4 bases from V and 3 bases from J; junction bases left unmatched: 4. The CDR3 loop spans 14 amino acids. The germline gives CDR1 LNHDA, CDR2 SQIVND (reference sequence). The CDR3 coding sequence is TGTGCCAGTAGTACCGGGACAGGGATCTACGAGCAGTACTTC. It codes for CASSTGTGIYEQYF.

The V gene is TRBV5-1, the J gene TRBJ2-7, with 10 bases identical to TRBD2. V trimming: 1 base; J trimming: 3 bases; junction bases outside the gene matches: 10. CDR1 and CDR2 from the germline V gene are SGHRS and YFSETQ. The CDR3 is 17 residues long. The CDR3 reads CASSLRAGTSVYYEQYF. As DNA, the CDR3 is TGCGCCAGCAGCTTGCGAGCCGGGACTAGCGTTTACTACGAGCAGTACTTC.

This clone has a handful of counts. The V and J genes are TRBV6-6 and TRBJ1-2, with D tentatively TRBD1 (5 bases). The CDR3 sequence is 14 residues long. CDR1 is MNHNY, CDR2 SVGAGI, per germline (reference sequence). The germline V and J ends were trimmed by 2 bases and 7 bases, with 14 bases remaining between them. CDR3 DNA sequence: TGTGCCAGCAGTTACCAGACAGAGGCCGGTGGCTACACCTTC. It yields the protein CASSYQTEAGGYTF.

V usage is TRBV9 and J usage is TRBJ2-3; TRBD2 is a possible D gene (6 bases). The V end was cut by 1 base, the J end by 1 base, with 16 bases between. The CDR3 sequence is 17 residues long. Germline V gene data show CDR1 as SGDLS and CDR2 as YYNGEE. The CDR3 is CASSVTEGRAGTDTQYF. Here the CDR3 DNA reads TGTGCCAGCAGCGTAACGGAGGGCAGGGCGGGCACAGATACGCAGTATTTT.

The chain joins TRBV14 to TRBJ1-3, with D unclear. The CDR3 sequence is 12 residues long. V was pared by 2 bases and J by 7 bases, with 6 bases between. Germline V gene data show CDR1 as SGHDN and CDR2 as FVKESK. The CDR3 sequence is CASSQRLNTIYF. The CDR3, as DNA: TGTGCCAGCAGCCAAAGGTTGAACACCATATATTTT.

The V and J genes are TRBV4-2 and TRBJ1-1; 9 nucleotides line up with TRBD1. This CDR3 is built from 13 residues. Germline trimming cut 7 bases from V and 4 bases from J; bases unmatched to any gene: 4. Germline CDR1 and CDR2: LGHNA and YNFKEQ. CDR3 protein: CASIGQGFTEAFF. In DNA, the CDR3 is TGTGCCAGCATAGGACAGGGGTTCACTGAAGCTTTCTTT.

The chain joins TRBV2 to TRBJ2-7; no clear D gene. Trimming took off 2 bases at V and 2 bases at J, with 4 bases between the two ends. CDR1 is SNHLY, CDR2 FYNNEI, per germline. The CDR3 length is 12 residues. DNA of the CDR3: TGTGCCAGCAGTGAAAGGGCCTACGAGCAGTACTTC. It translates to CASSERAYEQYF. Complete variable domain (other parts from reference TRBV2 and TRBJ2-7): EPEVTQTPSHQVTQMGQEVILRCVPISNHLYFYWYRQILGQKVEFLVSFYNNEISEKSEIFDDQFSVERPDGSNFTLKIRSTKLEDSAMYFCASSERAYEQYFGPGTRLTVT.

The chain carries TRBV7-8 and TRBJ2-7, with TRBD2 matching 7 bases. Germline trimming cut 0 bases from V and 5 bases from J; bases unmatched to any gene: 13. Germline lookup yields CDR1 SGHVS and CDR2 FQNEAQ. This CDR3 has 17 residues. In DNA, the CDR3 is TGTGCCAGCAGCTTAGCGGGGGGGACTCCAGGTGCCCACGAGCAGTACTTC. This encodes CASSLAGGTPGAHEQYF. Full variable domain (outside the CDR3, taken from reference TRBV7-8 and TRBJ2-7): GAGVSQSPRYKVAKRGQDVALRCDPISGHVSLFWYQQALGQGPEFLTYFQNEAQLDKSGLPSDRFFAERPEGSVSTLKIQRTQQEDSAVYLCASSLAGGTPGAHEQYFGPGTRLTVT.

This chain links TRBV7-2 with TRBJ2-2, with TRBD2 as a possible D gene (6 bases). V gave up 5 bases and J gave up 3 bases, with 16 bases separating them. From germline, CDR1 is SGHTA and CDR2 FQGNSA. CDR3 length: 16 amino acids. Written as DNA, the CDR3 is TGTGCCAGCAGCCCGGGGGAGACGCGGCACACCGGGGAGCTGTTTTTT. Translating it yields CASSPGETRHTGELFF.

In nucleotides, the CDR3 is TGTGCCAGCAGCCAACTTACAGGGGAGAACTATGGCTACACCTTC. This gives the protein CASSQLTGENYGYTF. The V and J genes are TRBV3-1 (or the pseudogene TRBV3-2) and TRBJ1-2, with 7 bases matching TRBD1. This CDR3 spans 15 amino acids. After removal of 2 bases from V and 2 bases from J, the junction contained 5 bases not matched to a gene. Germline V gene sequence: CDR1 LGHDT, CDR2 YNNKEL (reference sequence).

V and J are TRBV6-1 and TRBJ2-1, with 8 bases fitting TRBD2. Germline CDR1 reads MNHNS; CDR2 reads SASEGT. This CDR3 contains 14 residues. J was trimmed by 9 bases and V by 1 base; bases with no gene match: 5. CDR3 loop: CASSEVRGAGEQFF. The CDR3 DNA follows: TGTGCCAGCAGTGAAGTGCGGGGGGCGGGTGAGCAGTTCTTC.

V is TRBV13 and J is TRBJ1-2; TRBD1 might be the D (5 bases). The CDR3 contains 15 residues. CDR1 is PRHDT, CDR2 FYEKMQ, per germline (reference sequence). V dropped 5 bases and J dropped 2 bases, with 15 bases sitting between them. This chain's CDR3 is CASSPRGVLNYGYTF. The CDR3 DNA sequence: TGTGCCAGCAGCCCGCGGGGGGTTTTAAACTATGGCTACACCTTC.

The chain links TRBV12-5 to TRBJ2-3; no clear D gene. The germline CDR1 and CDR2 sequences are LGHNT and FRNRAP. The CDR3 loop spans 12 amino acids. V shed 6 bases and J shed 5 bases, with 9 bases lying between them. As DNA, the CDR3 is TGTGCTAGTGGACCCACGGGAGATACGCAGTATTTT. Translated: CASGPTGDTQYF.

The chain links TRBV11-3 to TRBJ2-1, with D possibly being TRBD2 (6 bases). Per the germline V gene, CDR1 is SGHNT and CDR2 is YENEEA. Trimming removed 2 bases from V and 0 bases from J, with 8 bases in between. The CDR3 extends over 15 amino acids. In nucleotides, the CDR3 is TGTGCCAGCAGCTTACGGGGAGGCTCCTACAATGAGCAGTTCTTC. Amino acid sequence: CASSLRGGSYNEQFF.

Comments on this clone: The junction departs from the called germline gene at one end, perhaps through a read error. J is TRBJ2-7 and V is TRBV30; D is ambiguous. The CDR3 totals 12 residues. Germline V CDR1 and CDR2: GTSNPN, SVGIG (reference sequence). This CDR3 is CAWSAGTGAKNF. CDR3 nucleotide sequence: TGTGCCTGGAGTGCTGGAACCGGCGCCAAAAACTTC. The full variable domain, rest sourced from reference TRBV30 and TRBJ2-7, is SQTIHQWPATLVQPVGSPLSLECTVEGTSNPNLYWYRQAAGRGLQLLFYSVGIGQISSEVPQNLSASRPQDRQFILSSKKLLLSDSGFYLCAWSAGTGAKNFGPGTRLTVT.

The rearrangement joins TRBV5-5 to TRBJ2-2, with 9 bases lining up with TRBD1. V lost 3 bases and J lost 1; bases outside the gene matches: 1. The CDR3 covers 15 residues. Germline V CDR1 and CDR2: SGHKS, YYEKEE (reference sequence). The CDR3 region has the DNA TGTGCCAGCAGCTCGGGACAGGGGAACACCGGGGAGCTGTTTTTT. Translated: CASSSGQGNTGELFF.

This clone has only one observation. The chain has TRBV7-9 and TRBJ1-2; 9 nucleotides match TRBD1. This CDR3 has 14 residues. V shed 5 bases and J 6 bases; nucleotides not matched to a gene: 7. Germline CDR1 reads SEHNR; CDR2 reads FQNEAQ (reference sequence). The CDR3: CASSLDRGGHGYTF. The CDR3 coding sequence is TGTGCCAGCAGCCTCGACAGGGGGGGGCATGGCTACACCTTC. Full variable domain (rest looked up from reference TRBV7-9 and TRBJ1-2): DTGVSQNPRHKITKRGQNVTFRCDPISEHNRLYWYRQTLGQGPEFLTYFQNEAQLEKSRLLSDRFSAERPKGSFSTLEIQRTEQGDSAMYLCASSLDRGGHGYTFGSGTRLTVV.

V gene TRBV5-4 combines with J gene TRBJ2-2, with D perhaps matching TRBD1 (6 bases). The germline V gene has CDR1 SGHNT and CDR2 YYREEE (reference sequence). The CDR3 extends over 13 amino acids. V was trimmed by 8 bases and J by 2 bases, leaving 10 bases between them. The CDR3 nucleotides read TGTGCCAGTTCCGGGACAAACACCGGGGAGCTGTTTTTT. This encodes CASSGTNTGELFF.

CDR3 sequence (DNA): TGTGCCAGCTCACCTCGACAGACTGAAGCTTTCTTT. This gives the protein CASSPRQTEAFF. The rearrangement joins TRBV18 to TRBJ1-1; D possibly corresponds to TRBD1 (5 bases). The germline CDR1 and CDR2 sequences are KGHSH and LQKENI. This CDR3 spans 12 amino acids. V lost 3 bases, J lost 5 bases, and 7 bases lay in between.

In DNA, the CDR3 is TGTGCCAGCAAGACGGGCAGGGGCGGGACCGGGGAGCTGTTTTTT. Its protein is CASKTGRGGTGELFF. The J gene is TRBJ2-2, the V gene TRBV2; D perhaps matches TRBD1 (6 bases). The CDR3 runs to 15 residues. Germline lookup yields CDR1 SNHLY and CDR2 FYNNEI. V shed 7 bases and J shed 5 bases, with 17 bases lying between them.

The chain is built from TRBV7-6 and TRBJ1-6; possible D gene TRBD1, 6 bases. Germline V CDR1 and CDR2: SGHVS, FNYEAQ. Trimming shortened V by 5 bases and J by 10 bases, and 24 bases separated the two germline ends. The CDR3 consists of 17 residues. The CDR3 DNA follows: TGTGCCAGCAGCGAAGGGACAATGGGAGGCTTATCCTCACCCCTCCACTTT. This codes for CASSEGTMGGLSSPLHF.

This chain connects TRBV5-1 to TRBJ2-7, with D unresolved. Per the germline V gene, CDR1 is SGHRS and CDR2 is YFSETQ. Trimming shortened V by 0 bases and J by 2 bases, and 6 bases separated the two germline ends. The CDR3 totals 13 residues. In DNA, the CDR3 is TGCGCCAGCAGCTTGGGCAGCACCTACGAGCAGTACTTC. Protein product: CASSLGSTYEQYF. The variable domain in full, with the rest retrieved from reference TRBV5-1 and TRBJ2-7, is KAGVTQTPRYLIKTRGQQVTLSCSPISGHRSVSWYQQTPGQGLQFLFEYFSETQRNKGNFPGRFSGRQFSNSRSEMNVSTLELGDSALYLCASSLGSTYEQYFGPGTRLTVT.

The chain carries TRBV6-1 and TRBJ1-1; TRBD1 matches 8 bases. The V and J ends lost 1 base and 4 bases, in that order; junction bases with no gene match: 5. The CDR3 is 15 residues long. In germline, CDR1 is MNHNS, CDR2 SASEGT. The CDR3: CASSEGTGTGTEAFF. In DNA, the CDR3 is TGTGCCAGCAGTGAAGGGACAGGGACGGGCACTGAAGCTTTCTTT.

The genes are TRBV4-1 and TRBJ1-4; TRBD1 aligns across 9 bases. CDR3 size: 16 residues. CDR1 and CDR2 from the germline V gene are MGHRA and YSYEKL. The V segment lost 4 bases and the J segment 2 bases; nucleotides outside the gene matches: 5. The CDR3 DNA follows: TGCGCCAGCAGCCCTGGACAGGGGATTACTAATGAAAAACTGTTTTTT. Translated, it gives CASSPGQGITNEKLFF.

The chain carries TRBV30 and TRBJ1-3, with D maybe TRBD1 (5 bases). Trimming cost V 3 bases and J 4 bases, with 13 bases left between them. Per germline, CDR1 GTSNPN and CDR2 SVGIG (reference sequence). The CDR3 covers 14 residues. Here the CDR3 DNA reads TGTGCCTGGAGAACAGGATATTCCGGAAACACCATATATTTT. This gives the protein CAWRTGYSGNTIYF.